This T cell receptor (beta chain) was documented in a study of cytomegalovirus exposure and HLA in healthy donors. Turning to the study itself: Early released data comprised 75 million to 100 million unique TCRs from HLA-typed donors.

The CDR3 extends over 14 amino acids. The germline V gene encodes CDR1 SNHLY and CDR2 FYNNEI. The V end lost 4 bases, the J end lost 2 bases, and 9 bases lay between the germline ends. PCR amplification relied on 60 Vbeta primers (plus 13 Jbeta primers). Assay used: immunoSEQ multiplex PCR; TCRdb lists only in-frame clones, some missing. The sample table sets out around 55,000 clones. The rearrangement uses TRBV2 and TRBJ1-5; tentative D call: TRBD1 (6 bases). The clonotype originates from a man aged 45-65 years in good health and CMV-seropositive. The sample comprised PBMCs. CDR3 amino acids: CASSARQGNQPQHF. In DNA, the CDR3 is TGTGCCAGCAGTGCGCGACAGGGCAATCAGCCCCAGCATTTT.